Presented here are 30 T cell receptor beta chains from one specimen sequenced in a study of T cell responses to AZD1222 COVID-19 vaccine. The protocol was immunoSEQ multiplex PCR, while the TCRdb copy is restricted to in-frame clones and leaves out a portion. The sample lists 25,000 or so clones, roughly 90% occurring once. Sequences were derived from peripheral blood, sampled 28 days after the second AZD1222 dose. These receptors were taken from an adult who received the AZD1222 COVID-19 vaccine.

CDR3 amino acids: CASSGGLGETQYF. Here the CDR3 DNA reads TGTGCCAGCAGCGGCGGCTTGGGAGAGACCCAGTACTTC. The chain uses TRBV7-3 and TRBJ2-5, with D unresolved. Trimming left V 5 bases short and J 4 bases short, with 11 bases between. CDR1 is SGHTA and CDR2 is FQGTGA in the germline V gene. This CDR3 has 13 residues.

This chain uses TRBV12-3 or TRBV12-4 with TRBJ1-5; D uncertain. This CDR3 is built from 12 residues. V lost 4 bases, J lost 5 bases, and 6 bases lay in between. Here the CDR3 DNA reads TGTGCCAGCAGTTCAGGATATCAGCCCCAGCATTTT. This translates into CASSSGYQPQHF.

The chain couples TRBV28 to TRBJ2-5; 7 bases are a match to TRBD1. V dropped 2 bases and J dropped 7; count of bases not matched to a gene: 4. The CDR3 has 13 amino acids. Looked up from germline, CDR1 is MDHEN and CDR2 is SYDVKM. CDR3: CASSLQDRLTQYF. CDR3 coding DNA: TGTGCCAGCAGTTTACAGGACAGGCTGACCCAGTACTTC.

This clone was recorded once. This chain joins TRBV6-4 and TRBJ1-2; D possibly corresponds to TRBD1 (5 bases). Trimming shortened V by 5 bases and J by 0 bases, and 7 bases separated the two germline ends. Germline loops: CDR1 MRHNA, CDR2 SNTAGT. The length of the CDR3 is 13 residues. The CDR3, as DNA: TGTGCCAGCAGTCCGGGACCTAACTATGGCTACACCTTC. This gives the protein CASSPGPNYGYTF.

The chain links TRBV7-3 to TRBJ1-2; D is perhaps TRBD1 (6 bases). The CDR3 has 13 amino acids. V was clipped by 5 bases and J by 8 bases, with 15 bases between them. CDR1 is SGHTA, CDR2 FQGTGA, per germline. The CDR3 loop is CASSDTGAWGYTF. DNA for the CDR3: TGTGCCAGCAGCGATACGGGGGCTTGGGGCTACACCTTC. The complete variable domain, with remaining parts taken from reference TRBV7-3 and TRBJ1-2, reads GAGVSQTPSNKVTEKGKYVELRCDPISGHTALYWYRQSLGQGPEFLIYFQGTGAADDSGLPNDRFFAVRPEGSVSTLKIQRTERGDSAVYLCASSDTGAWGYTFGSGTRLTVV.

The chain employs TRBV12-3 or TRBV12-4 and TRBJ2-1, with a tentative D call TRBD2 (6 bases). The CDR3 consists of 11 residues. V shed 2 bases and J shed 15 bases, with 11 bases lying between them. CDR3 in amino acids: CASSLNRETFF. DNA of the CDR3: TGTGCCAGCAGTTTAAACCGGGAGACGTTCTTC.

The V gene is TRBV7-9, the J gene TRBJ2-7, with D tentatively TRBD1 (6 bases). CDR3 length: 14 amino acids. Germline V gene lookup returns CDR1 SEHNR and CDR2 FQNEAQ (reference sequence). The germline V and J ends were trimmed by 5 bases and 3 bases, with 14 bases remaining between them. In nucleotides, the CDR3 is TGTGCCAGCAGCCCCATCTTAGGGGGCTACGAGCAGTACTTC. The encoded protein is CASSPILGGYEQYF.

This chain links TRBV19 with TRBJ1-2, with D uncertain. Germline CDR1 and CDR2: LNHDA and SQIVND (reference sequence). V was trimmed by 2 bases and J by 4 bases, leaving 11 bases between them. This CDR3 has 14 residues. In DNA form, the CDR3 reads TGTGCCAGTAGTATAAGGGTGACGATCTATGGCTACACCTTC. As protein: CASSIRVTIYGYTF.

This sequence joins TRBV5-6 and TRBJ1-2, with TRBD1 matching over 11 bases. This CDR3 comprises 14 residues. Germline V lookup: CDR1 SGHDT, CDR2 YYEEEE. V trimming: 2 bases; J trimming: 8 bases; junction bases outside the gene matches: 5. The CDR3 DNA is TGTGCCAGCAGCTTTGGACAGGGGGCGCAGGGCTACACCTTC. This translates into CASSFGQGAQGYTF.

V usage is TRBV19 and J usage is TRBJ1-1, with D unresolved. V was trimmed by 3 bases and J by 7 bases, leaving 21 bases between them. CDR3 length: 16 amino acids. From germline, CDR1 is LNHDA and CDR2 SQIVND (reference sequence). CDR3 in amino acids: CASSIRSERALVEAFF. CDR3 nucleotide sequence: TGTGCCAGTAGTATTCGGAGCGAGAGGGCACTTGTTGAAGCTTTCTTT.

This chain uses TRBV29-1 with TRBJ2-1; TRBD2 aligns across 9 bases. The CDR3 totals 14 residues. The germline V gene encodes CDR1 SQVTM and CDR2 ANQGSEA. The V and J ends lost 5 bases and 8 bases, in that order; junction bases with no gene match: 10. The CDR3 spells CSVLGGRAIDEQFF. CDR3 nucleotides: TGCAGCGTTCTGGGCGGGAGGGCCATTGATGAGCAGTTCTTC.

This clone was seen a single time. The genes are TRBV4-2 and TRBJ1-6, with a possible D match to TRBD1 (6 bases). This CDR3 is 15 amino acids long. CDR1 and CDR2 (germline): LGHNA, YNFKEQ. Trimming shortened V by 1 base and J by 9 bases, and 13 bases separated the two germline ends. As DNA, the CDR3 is TGTGCCAGCAGCCAAGTCCCAGGGGCGCCTTCACCCCTCCACTTT. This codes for CASSQVPGAPSPLHF.

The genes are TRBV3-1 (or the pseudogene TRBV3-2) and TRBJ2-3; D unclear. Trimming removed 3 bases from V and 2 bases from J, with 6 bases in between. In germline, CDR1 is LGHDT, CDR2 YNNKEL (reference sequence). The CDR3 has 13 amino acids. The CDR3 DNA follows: TGTGCCAGCAGCCAGGGAAACACAGATACGCAGTATTTT. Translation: CASSQGNTDTQYF.

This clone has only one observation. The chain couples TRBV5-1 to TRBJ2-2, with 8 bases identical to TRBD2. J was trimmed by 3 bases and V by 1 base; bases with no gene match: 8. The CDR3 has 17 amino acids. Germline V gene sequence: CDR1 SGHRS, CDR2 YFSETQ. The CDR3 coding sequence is TGCGCCAGCAGCTTGAACAGCGGGGGAGAGGACACCGGGGAGCTGTTTTTT. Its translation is CASSLNSGGEDTGELFF.

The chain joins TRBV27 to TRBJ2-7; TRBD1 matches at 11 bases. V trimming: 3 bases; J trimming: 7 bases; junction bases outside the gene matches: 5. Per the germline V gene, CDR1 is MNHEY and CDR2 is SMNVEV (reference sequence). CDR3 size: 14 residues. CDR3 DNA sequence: TGTGCCAGCAGTTTCGGACAGGGGGCGGAAGAGCAGTACTTC. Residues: CASSFGQGAEEQYF.

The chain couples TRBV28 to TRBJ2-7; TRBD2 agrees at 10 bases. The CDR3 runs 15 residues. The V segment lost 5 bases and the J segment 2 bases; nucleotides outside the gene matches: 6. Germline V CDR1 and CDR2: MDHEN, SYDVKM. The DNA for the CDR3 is TGTGCCAGCAGTCGCCGGACTAGCGGTGCCTACGAGCAGTACTTC. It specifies CASSRRTSGAYEQYF.

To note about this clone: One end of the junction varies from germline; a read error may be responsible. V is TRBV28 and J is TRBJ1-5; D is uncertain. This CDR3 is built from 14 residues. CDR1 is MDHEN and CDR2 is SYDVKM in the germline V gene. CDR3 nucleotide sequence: TGTGCCAGCAGTTTCTATTTTGGGAATCAGCTCCAGCATTTT. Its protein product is CASSFYFGNQLQHF.

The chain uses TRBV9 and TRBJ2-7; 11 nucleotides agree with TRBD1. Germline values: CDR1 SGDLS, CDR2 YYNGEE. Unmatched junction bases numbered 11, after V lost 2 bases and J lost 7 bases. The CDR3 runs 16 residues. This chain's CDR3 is CASSVTGTGGIREQYF. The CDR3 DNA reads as TGTGCCAGCAGCGTCACCGGGACAGGGGGGATCCGGGAGCAGTACTTC.

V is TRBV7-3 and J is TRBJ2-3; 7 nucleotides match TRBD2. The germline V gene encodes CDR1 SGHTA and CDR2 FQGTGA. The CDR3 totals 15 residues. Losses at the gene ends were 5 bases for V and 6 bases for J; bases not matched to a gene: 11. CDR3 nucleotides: TGTGCCAGCAGCCCCCGGGAAGCGGGAATGGATACGCAGTATTTT. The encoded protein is CASSPREAGMDTQYF.

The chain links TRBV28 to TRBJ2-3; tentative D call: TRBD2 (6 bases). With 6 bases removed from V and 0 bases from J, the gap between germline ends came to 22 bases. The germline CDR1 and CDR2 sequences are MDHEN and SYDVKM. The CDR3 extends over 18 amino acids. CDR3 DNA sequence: TGTGCCAGCAGCCTCCGGGGACTGTATAATCTCAGCACAGATACGCAGTATTTT. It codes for CASSLRGLYNLSTDTQYF.

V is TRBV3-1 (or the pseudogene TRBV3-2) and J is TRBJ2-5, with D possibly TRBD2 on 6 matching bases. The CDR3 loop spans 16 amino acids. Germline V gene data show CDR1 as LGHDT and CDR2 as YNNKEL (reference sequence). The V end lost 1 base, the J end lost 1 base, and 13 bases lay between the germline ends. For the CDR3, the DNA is TGTGCCAGCAGCCAAGGGTCGGGACTCCCCCAAGAGACCCAGTACTTC. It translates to CASSQGSGLPQETQYF.

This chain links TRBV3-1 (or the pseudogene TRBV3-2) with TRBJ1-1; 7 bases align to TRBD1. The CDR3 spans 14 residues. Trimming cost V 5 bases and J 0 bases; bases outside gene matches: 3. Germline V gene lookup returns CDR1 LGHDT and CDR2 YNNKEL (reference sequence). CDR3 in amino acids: CASSDRAMNTEAFF. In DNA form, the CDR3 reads TGTGCCAGCAGCGACAGGGCCATGAACACTGAAGCTTTCTTT.

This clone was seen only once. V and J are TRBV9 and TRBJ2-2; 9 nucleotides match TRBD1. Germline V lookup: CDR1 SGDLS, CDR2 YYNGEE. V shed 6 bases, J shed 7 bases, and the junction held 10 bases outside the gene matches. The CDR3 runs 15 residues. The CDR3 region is CASNRPGQGGGELFF. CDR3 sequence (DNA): TGTGCCAGCAACAGACCGGGACAGGGTGGCGGGGAGCTGTTTTTT.

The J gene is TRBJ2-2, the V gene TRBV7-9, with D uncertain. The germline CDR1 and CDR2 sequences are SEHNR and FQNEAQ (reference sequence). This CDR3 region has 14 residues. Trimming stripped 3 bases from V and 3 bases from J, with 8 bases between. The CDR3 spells CASSFGRDTGELFF. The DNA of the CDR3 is TGTGCCAGCAGCTTCGGACGCGACACCGGGGAGCTGTTTTTT.

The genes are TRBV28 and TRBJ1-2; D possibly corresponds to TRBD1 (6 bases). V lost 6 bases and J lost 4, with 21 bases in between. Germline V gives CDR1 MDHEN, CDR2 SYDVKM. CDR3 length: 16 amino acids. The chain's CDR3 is CASSRGMGGASYGYTF. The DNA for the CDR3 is TGTGCCAGCAGCCGTGGGATGGGGGGCGCCAGCTATGGCTACACCTTC.

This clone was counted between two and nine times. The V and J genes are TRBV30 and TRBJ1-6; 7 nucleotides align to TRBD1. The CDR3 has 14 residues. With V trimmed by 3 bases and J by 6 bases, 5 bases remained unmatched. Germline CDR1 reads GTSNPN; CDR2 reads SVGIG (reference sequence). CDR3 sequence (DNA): TGTGCCTGGAGGGGGGGACAGCCTAATTCACCCCTCCACTTT. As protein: CAWRGGQPNSPLHF.

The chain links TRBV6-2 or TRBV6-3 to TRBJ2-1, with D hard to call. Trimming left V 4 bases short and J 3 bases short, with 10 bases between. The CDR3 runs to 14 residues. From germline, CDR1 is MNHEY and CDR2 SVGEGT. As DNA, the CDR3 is TGTGCCAGCAGTTCTCTCGGGTACTACAATGAGCAGTTCTTC. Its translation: CASSSLGYYNEQFF.

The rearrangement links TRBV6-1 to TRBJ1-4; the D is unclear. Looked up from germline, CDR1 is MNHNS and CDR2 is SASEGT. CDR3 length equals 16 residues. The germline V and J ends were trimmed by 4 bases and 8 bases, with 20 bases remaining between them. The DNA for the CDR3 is TGTGCCAGCAGTGGTCTTATCGGGATGAAGGGCGAAAAACTGTTTTTT. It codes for CASSGLIGMKGEKLFF.

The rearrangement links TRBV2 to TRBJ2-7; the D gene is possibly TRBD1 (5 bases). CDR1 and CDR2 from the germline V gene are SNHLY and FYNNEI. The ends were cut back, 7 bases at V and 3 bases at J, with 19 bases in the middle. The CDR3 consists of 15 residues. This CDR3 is CASTPWAGPNYEQYF. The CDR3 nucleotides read TGTGCCAGCACTCCATGGGCAGGGCCCAACTACGAGCAGTACTTC.

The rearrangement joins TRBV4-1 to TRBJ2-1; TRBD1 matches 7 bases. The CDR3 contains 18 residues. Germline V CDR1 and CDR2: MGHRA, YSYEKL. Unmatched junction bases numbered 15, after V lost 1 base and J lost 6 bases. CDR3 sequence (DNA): TGCGCCAGCAGCCAAGCCCCAGGTGGCTCGGGACAGCTCAATGAGCAGTTCTTC. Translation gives CASSQAPGGSGQLNEQFF.